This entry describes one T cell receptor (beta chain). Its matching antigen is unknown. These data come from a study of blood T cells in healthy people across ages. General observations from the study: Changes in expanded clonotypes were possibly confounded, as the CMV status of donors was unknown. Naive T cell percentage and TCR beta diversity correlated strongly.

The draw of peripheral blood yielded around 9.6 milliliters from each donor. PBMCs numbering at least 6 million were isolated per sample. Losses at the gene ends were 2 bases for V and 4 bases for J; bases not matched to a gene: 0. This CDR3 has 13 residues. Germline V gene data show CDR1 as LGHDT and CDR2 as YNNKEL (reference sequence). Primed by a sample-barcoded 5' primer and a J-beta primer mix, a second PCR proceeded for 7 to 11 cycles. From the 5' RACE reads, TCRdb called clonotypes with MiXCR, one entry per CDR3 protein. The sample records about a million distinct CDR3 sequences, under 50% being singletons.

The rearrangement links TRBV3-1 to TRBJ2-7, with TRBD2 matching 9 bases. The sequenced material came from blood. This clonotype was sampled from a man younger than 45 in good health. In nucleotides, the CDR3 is TGTGCCAGCAGCCAACTAGCGGGGTACGAGCAGTACTTC. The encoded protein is CASSQLAGYEQYF.